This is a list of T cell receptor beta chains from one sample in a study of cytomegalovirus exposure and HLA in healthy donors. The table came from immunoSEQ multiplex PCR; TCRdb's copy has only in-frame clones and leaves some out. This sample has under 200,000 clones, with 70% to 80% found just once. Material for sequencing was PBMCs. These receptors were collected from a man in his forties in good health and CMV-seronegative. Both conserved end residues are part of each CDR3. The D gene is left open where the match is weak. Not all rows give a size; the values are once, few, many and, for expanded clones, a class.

CDR3 protein: CASSPTGNTEAFF; CDR3 DNA: TGTGCCAGCTCACCCACAGGGAACACTGAAGCTTTCTTT; V gene: TRBV18; D gene: .; J gene: TRBJ1-1; clone size: .
CDR3 protein: CASSSSISGGNTGELFF; CDR3 DNA: TGTGCCAGCAGCTCATCTATTAGCGGAGGGAACACCGGGGAGCTGTTTTTT; V gene: TRBV11-2; D gene: .; J gene: TRBJ2-2; clone size: few
CDR3 protein: CASSQDRGIYEQYF; CDR3 DNA: TGTGCCAGCAGCCAAGACCGCGGGATCTACGAGCAGTACTTC; V gene: TRBV4-2; D gene: .; J gene: TRBJ2-7; clone size: .
CDR3 protein: CASSQIQRLGAKNIQYF; CDR3 DNA: TGCGCCAGCAGTCAAATCCAGAGGTTAGGTGCCAAAAACATTCAGTACTTC; V gene: TRBV23-1; D gene: .; J gene: TRBJ2-4; clone size: .
CDR3 protein: CSVAGGALGYEQYF; CDR3 DNA: TGCAGCGTTGCCGGGGGGGCGCTGGGATACGAGCAGTACTTC; V gene: TRBV29-1; D gene: TRBD2; J gene: TRBJ2-7; clone size: .
CDR3 protein: CANGQEPYGYTF; CDR3 DNA: TGTGCCAACGGCCAGGAACCCTATGGCTACACCTTC; V gene: TRBV10-3; D gene: .; J gene: TRBJ1-2; clone size: .
CDR3 protein: CASNGGVYNEQFF; CDR3 DNA: TGTGCCAGTAACGGGGGGGTCTACAATGAGCAGTTCTTC; V gene: TRBV6-5; D gene: TRBD2; J gene: TRBJ2-1; clone size: .
CDR3 protein: CASSGTGSSGANVLTF; CDR3 DNA: TGTGCCAGCAGCGGGACAGGGTCCTCTGGGGCCAACGTCCTGACTTTC; V gene: TRBV21-1; D gene: .; J gene: TRBJ2-6; clone size: .
CDR3 protein: CASSPPGHPGKQPQHF; CDR3 DNA: TGTGCCAGCTCACCTCCGGGACACCCCGGCAAGCAGCCCCAGCATTTT; V gene: TRBV18; D gene: .; J gene: TRBJ1-5; clone size: .
CDR3 protein: CAWRGVSEPQHF; CDR3 DNA: TGTGCCTGGAGAGGGGTCTCTGAGCCCCAGCATTTT; V gene: TRBV30; D gene: .; J gene: TRBJ1-5; clone size: once
CDR3 protein: CASSYGLVGLGELFF; CDR3 DNA: TGTGCCAGCAGTTACGGTCTAGTCGGTTTAGGGGAGCTGTTTTTT; V gene: TRBV6-5; D gene: .; J gene: TRBJ2-2; clone size: .
CDR3 protein: CASSAGDSSYEQYF; CDR3 DNA: TGTGCCAGCAGTGCGGGGGACAGCTCCTACGAGCAGTACTTC; V gene: TRBV6-1; D gene: .; J gene: TRBJ2-7; clone size: once
CDR3 protein: CSVRTSGSAGELFF; CDR3 DNA: TGCAGCGTCCGGACTAGCGGGAGCGCCGGGGAGCTGTTTTTT; V gene: TRBV29-1; D gene: TRBD2; J gene: TRBJ2-2; clone size: few
CDR3 protein: CASSLAGLNTGELFF; CDR3 DNA: TGTGCCAGCAGTTTAGCGGGATTAAACACCGGGGAGCTGTTTTTT; V gene: TRBV6-5; D gene: TRBD2; J gene: TRBJ2-2; clone size: .
CDR3 protein: CASSPGLAFISTGELFF; CDR3 DNA: TGTGCCAGCTCACCGGGACTAGCGTTTATATCCACCGGGGAGCTGTTTTTT; V gene: TRBV18; D gene: TRBD2; J gene: TRBJ2-2; clone size: .
CDR3 protein: CASSLGDPLRGTQYF; CDR3 DNA: TGTGCCAGCAGTTTAGGGGACCCACTCAGGGGTACGCAGTATTTT; V gene: TRBV27; D gene: .; J gene: TRBJ2-3; clone size: .
CDR3 protein: CASSPGLGGPSSGANGLTF; CDR3 DNA: TGTGCCAGCAGCCCCGGACTCGGGGGGCCCAGCTCTGGGGCCAACGGCCTGACTTTC; V gene: TRBV5-4; D gene: .; J gene: TRBJ2-6; clone size: .
CDR3 protein: CASSIGSSGGQYF; CDR3 DNA: TGTGCCAGTAGTATAGGATCGTCCGGAGGGCAGTACTTC; V gene: TRBV19; D gene: .; J gene: TRBJ2-7; clone size: .
CDR3 protein: CASGSSSSGVGDTQYF; CDR3 DNA: TGCGCCAGCGGCTCCAGTTCTAGCGGGGTAGGAGATACGCAGTATTTT; V gene: TRBV4-1; D gene: TRBD2; J gene: TRBJ2-3; clone size: .
CDR3 protein: CASSQEGGAKFF; CDR3 DNA: TGTGCCAGCAGCCAAGAGGGAGGGGCAAAGTTCTTC; V gene: TRBV14; D gene: TRBD2; J gene: TRBJ2-1; clone size: .
CDR3 protein: CASSNNTRSGFYNEQFF; CDR3 DNA: TGTGCCAGCAGCAATAATACAAGGAGCGGGTTCTACAATGAGCAGTTCTTC; V gene: TRBV21-1; D gene: .; J gene: TRBJ2-1; clone size: once
CDR3 protein: CSSSFVPRQPVGTDTQYF; CDR3 DNA: TGTTCCAGCAGCTTTGTTCCACGACAGCCGGTGGGCACAGATACGCAGTATTTT; V gene: TRBV7-9; D gene: .; J gene: TRBJ2-3; clone size: .
CDR3 protein: CASSSPGSLYNEQFF; CDR3 DNA: TGTGCCAGCAGTTCCCCGGGATCCCTCTACAATGAGCAGTTCTTC; V gene: TRBV28; D gene: .; J gene: TRBJ2-1; clone size: few
CDR3 protein: CASSSSVNSPLHF; CDR3 DNA: TGTGCCAGCAGCTCGTCCGTAAATTCACCCCTCCACTTT; V gene: TRBV7-9; D gene: .; J gene: TRBJ1-6; clone size: .
CDR3 protein: CASTTSGSRNEQFF; CDR3 DNA: TGTGCCAGCACGACTAGCGGGAGTCGCAATGAGCAGTTCTTC; V gene: TRBV9; D gene: TRBD2; J gene: TRBJ2-1; clone size: .
CDR3 protein: CASSKAGTGIETQYF; CDR3 DNA: TGTGCTAGCAGCAAAGCGGGGACAGGGATAGAGACCCAGTACTTC; V gene: TRBV7-7; D gene: TRBD1; J gene: TRBJ2-5; clone size: .